The 4 T cell receptor beta chains listed next were all sequenced from one sample in a study of blood T cell repertoires in COVID-19 (TCRdb year 2020). The library was built by means of the immunoSEQ multiplex PCR assay. TCRdb stores this immuneACCESS table with in-frame sequences only. Part of the clones is absent; in the studies checked, under half of the shortfall reflects unresolved V genes, and no reason is known for the rest. In this sample the table shows 200,000 to 300,000 clones, more than 75% of which occur a single time. The ten most abundant clones make up roughly 6.2% of the sample. The sequenced sample was peripheral blood. All receptors derive from a woman of 80 years or more with COVID-19, enrolled during active disease.

The chain has TRBV5-6 and TRBJ1-6; weak D call: TRBD1 (5 bases). The CDR3 runs to 17 residues. V lost 1 base to trimming and J lost 10 bases, with 21 bases between them. Germline loops: CDR1 SGHDT, CDR2 YYEEEE. CDR3 region: CASSLRSGAYGASPLHF. The CDR3, as DNA: TGTGCCAGCAGCTTGAGGTCTGGGGCCTACGGAGCATCACCCCTCCACTTT.

The rearrangement joins TRBV28 to TRBJ2-7, with a weak D call TRBD2 (5 bases). CDR1 is MDHEN and CDR2 is SYDVKM in the germline V gene. The CDR3 consists of 14 residues. V dropped 6 bases and J dropped 5 bases, with 17 bases sitting between them. The CDR3 sequence: CASRYDLARNEQYF. The CDR3 DNA reads TGTGCCAGCAGATATGATTTAGCGCGGAACGAGCAGTACTTC.

This clone was observed a handful of times. The chain is built from TRBV19 and TRBJ1-2, with 8 bases aligning to TRBD1. Germline V gives CDR1 LNHDA, CDR2 SQIVND (reference sequence). The V and J ends lost 7 bases and 4 bases, in that order; junction bases with no gene match: 11. This CDR3 comprises 15 residues. This CDR3 is CASTPGQGYFYGYTF. The DNA for the CDR3 is TGTGCCAGTACCCCCGGACAGGGATACTTCTATGGCTACACCTTC.

The chain combines TRBV2 with TRBJ2-5; tentative D call: TRBD1 (6 bases). Germline V gives CDR1 SNHLY, CDR2 FYNNEI. Trimming stripped 8 bases from V and 0 bases from J, with 13 bases between. CDR3 length: 14 residues. The CDR3 DNA reads TGTGCCAGCGGACAGACGGGCTACCAAGAGACCCAGTACTTC. It is translated as CASGQTGYQETQYF.